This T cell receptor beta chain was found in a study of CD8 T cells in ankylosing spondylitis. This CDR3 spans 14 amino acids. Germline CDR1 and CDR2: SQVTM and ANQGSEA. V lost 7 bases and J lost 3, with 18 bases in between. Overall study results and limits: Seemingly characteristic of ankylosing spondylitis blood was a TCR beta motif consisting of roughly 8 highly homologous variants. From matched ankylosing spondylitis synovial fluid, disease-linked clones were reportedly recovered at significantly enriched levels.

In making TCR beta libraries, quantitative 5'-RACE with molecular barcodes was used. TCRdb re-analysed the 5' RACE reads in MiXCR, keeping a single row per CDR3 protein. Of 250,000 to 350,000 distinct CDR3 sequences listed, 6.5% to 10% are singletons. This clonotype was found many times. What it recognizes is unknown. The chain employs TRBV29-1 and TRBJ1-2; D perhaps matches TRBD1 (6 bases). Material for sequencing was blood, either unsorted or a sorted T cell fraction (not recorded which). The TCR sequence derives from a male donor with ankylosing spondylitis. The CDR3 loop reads CSADTGRGDYGYTF. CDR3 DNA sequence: TGCAGCGCTGATACAGGGAGGGGGGACTATGGCTACACCTTC.